This T cell receptor (beta chain) was identified in a study of CD8 T cells in ankylosing spondylitis. Overall study results and limits: Certain motif variants had earlier appeared in reactive arthritis synovial fluid and blood. Apparently characteristic of ankylosing spondylitis blood was a TCR beta motif (eight highly homologous variants).

Preparation of TCR beta libraries was done by quantitative 5'-RACE with molecular barcodes. TCRdb re-derived calls from the 5' RACE reads in MiXCR, one entry per CDR3 protein. The table includes about 480,000 distinct CDR3 sequences, roughly a sixth detected once. The sample holds many counts of this clonotype. No antigen is known for it. The V end was cut by 4 bases, the J end by 2 bases, with 14 bases between. CDR3 size: 15 residues. The sequencing input was blood, either unsorted or a sorted T cell fraction (not recorded which). The receptor comes from a male donor with ankylosing spondylitis. The gene calls are TRBV12-3 or TRBV12-4 and TRBJ1-2, with D tentatively TRBD1 (6 bases). CDR3 amino acids: CASSSTGSWNYGYTF. The CDR3 nucleotides read TGTGCCAGCAGTTCTACAGGGTCTTGGAACTATGGCTACACCTTC.